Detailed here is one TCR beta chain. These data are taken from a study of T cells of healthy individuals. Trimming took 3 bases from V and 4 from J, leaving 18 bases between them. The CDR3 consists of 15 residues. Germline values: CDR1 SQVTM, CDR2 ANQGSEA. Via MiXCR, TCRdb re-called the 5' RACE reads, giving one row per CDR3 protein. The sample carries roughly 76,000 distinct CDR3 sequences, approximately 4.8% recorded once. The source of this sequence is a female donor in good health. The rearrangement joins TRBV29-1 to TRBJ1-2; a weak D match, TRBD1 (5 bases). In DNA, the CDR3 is TGCAGCGTTGAGAGATCCGGGACCCTAGGCTATGGCTACACCTTC. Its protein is CSVERSGTLGYGYTF.